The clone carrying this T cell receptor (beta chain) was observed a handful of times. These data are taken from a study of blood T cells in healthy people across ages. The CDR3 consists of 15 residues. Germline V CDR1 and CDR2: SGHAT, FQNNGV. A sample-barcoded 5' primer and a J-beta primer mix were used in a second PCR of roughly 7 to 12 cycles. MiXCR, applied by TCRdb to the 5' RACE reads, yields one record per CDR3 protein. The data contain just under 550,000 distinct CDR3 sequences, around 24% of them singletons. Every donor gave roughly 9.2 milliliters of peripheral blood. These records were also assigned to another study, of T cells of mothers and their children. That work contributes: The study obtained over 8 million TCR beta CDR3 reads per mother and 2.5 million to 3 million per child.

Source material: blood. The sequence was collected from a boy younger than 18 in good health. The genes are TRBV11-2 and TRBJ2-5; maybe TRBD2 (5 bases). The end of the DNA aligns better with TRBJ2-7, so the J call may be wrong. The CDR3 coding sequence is TGTGCCAGCAAAACCCATGGAGGTAACACCTACGAGCAGTACTTC. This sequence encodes CASKTHGGNTYEQYF.